These 10 T cell receptor beta chains originate from one sample sequenced in a study of blood T cell repertoires in COVID-19. Using immunoSEQ multiplex PCR, the repertoire was profiled, and TCRdb retains in-frame clones only, with some absent. The sample consists of approximately 260,000 clones, approximately 82% of them appearing once. The sample taken for sequencing was peripheral blood. The receptors were gathered from a woman of 80 years or more with active or convalescent COVID-19.

There are a few counts of this clone. The V call is TRBV18, the J call TRBJ1-2; D is unresolved. V was shortened by 4 bases and J by 8 bases, with 8 bases between the two germline ends. Germline V lookup: CDR1 KGHSH, CDR2 LQKENI. The CDR3 has 11 amino acids. The CDR3 DNA reads as TGTGCCAGCTCACTTAAGGAGGGCTACACCTTC. Amino acid sequence: CASSLKEGYTF. The whole variable domain, filled in from reference TRBV18 and TRBJ1-2, reads NAGVMQNPRHLVRRRGQEARLRCSPMKGHSHVYWYRQLPEEGLKFMVYLQKENIIDESGMPKERFSAEFPKEGPSILRIQQVVRGDSAAYFCASSLKEGYTFGSGTRLTVV.

The chain recombines TRBV29-1 with TRBJ1-2; 9 nucleotides match TRBD1. Germline V lookup: CDR1 SQVTM, CDR2 ANQGSEA. Trimming removed 5 bases from V and 0 bases from J; junction bases left unmatched: 7. The CDR3 runs 15 residues. The CDR3 sequence is CSVSTGGRANYGYTF. The CDR3 coding sequence is TGCAGCGTTTCAACAGGGGGCCGAGCTAACTATGGCTACACCTTC.

This sequence joins TRBV2 and TRBJ2-2, with D possibly matching TRBD1 (5 bases). The ends were cut back, 6 bases at V and 0 bases at J, with 11 bases in the middle. Germline-derived CDR1 and CDR2 are SNHLY and FYNNEI. The CDR3 is 15 amino acids. DNA of the CDR3: TGTGCCAGCAGGATCGACAGCGCGAACACCGGGGAGCTGTTTTTT. Translating gives CASRIDSANTGELFF.

This clone was counted only a few times. This rearrangement joins TRBV5-1 to TRBJ1-1; 8 bases line up with TRBD1. The CDR3 spans 16 residues. Germline V gene sequence: CDR1 SGHRS, CDR2 YFSETQ. The V gene end was trimmed by 2 bases and the J gene end by 1 base; junction bases not matched to a gene: 7. As DNA, the CDR3 is TGCGCCAGCAGCTTAGGACAGGGAATTCAGAACACTGAAGCTTTCTTT. It encodes CASSLGQGIQNTEAFF.

The J gene is TRBJ2-3, the V gene TRBV27; D uncertain. The germline V and J ends were trimmed by 5 bases and 2 bases, with 5 bases remaining between them. Germline loops: CDR1 MNHEY, CDR2 SMNVEV (reference sequence). There are 12 residues in the CDR3. CDR3 protein: CASSTITDTQYF. The CDR3 DNA follows: TGTGCCAGCAGTACAATCACAGATACGCAGTATTTT.

Comment on this clone: Other DNA variants within this sample encode the same CDR3. J is TRBJ1-5 and V is TRBV9; 7 bases map to TRBD1. The CDR3 has 15 amino acids. V was clipped by 0 bases and J by 7 bases; unmatched bases: 7. Per the germline V gene, CDR1 is SGDLS and CDR2 is YYNGEE. The CDR3 loop is CASSVGQGVGQPQHF. The CDR3 nucleotides read TGTGCCAGCAGCGTAGGACAGGGTGTGGGCCAGCCCCAGCATTTT.

V and J are TRBV5-1 and TRBJ2-5; D perhaps matches TRBD1 (6 bases). Trimming left V 4 bases short and J 5 bases short, with 15 bases between. The CDR3 totals 14 residues. CDR1 is SGHRS and CDR2 is YFSETQ in the germline V gene. The CDR3 reads CASSASRGGETQYF. CDR3 DNA: TGCGCCAGCAGCGCGAGCAGGGGTGGCGAGACCCAGTACTTC.

The chain combines TRBV19 with TRBJ1-4, with TRBD1 matching over 9 bases. V shed 7 bases, J shed 6 bases, and the junction held 15 bases outside the gene matches. The germline gives CDR1 LNHDA, CDR2 SQIVND (reference sequence). CDR3 size: 17 residues. As DNA, the CDR3 is TGTGCCAGTACTAAAGAAATCCGGGGACAGGGATATGAAAAACTGTTTTTT. It yields the protein CASTKEIRGQGYEKLFF.

This clone was counted once. CDR3: CASSLLRGNTEAFF. CDR3 nucleotide sequence: TGTGCCAGCAGTTTATTGAGAGGGAACACTGAAGCTTTCTTT. The chain is built from TRBV27 and TRBJ1-1; the D is unclear. The CDR3 runs to 14 residues. V was cut by 1 base and J by 1 base, with 7 bases left in between. Per germline, CDR1 MNHEY and CDR2 SMNVEV (reference sequence).

The chain carries TRBV7-9 and TRBJ1-2, with a tentative D call TRBD1 (6 bases). CDR3 size: 14 residues. The germline V gene has CDR1 SEHNR and CDR2 FQNEAQ (reference sequence). The germline V and J ends were trimmed by 6 bases and 4 bases, with 15 bases remaining between them. The CDR3 loop reads CASSFRQDPYGYTF. CDR3 coding DNA: TGTGCCAGCAGTTTTAGACAGGACCCCTATGGCTACACCTTC.